This T cell receptor beta chain was captured by sequencing in a study of T cell repertoires in cytomegalovirus infection. TCRdb independently ran MiXCR on the reads; one entry per CDR3 protein. The sample has around 300,000 distinct CDR3 sequences; 20% to 25% are singletons. There are many counts of this clonotype. Antigen unknown. Findings and caveats of the study: Clonotype analysis showed dominance of the ex vivo response by HLA-C-restricted CMV-specific TCR beta clonotypes. Summed frequency of shared TCR beta families picked out CMV carriers who also had the relevant HLA.

V lost 6 bases and J lost 7, with 11 bases in between. The germline V gene has CDR1 KGHDR and CDR2 SFDVKD. The CDR3 runs 12 residues. The chain has TRBV24-1 and TRBJ2-5; no firm D call. This TCR came from a human donor in good health (CMV status not recorded). Some clones in this sample may be carry-over from other donors' samples. The material was cultured PBMCs, obtained from culture after CMV antigen stimulation. CDR3 sequence: CATSPRLGTQYF. The CDR3 DNA reads as TGTGCCACCAGTCCTCGTCTGGGGACCCAGTACTTC.